The 7 T cell receptor beta chains in this list originate from one sample, sequenced in a study of blood T cell repertoires in COVID-19. Sequencing used immunoSEQ multiplex PCR; TCRdb keeps in-frame clones, though not all of them. The sample holds tens of thousands of clones, about 85% seen once. Sequencing was performed on peripheral blood. Receptors originate from a woman aged 45-60 years with active or convalescent COVID-19.

The V call is TRBV30, the J call TRBJ1-1; D remains ambiguous. Germline V gene data show CDR1 as GTSNPN and CDR2 as SVGIG (reference sequence). The CDR3 loop spans 12 amino acids. Trimming cost V 2 bases and J 4 bases, with 8 bases left between them. The CDR3 coding sequence is TGTGCCTGGAGTCCGTCGGGCACTGAAGCTTTCTTT. Its translation: CAWSPSGTEAFF.

This clone was observed a single time. The chain recombines TRBV5-8 with TRBJ1-6; D gene unclear. CDR3 size: 12 residues. Trimming took off 4 bases at V and 8 bases at J, with 7 bases between the two ends. Germline CDR1 is SGHTS and CDR2 is YDEGEE. CDR3 protein: CASSLVDSPLHF. The CDR3 DNA sequence: TGTGCCAGCAGCCTCGTTGATTCACCCCTCCACTTT.

This chain joins TRBV6-2 or TRBV6-3 and TRBJ1-1; 7 bases are shared with TRBD1. The ends lost 5 bases at V and 2 bases at J; junction bases unmatched: 5. The CDR3 has 14 residues. Germline CDR1 MNHEY, CDR2 SVGEGT. The DNA for the CDR3 is TGTGCCAGCAGTAAAGACAGGGTTAACACTGAAGCTTTCTTT. It encodes CASSKDRVNTEAFF.

The chain uses TRBV6-5 and TRBJ1-1, with unresolved D. Trimming took off 7 bases at V and 1 base at J, with 10 bases between the two ends. Germline V gene lookup returns CDR1 MNHEY and CDR2 SVGAGI. CDR3 size: 13 residues. The CDR3 here is CASTISENTEAFF. The CDR3 nucleotides are TGTGCCAGCACCATCAGTGAGAACACTGAAGCTTTCTTT.

The chain combines TRBV28 with TRBJ1-4; 7 nucleotides line up with TRBD1. The CDR3 length is 15 residues. Per the germline V gene, CDR1 is MDHEN and CDR2 is SYDVKM. Trimming cost V 8 bases and J 7 bases; bases outside gene matches: 13. This CDR3 is CASGIWPGGTEKLFF. The CDR3 DNA sequence: TGTGCCAGCGGAATTTGGCCAGGGGGTACTGAAAAACTGTTTTTT.

The chain recombines TRBV30 with TRBJ2-1; 7 bases map to TRBD2. CDR3 length: 11 residues. Germline CDR1 GTSNPN, CDR2 SVGIG (reference sequence). V shed 4 bases, J shed 15 bases, and the junction held 9 bases outside the gene matches. CDR3 protein: CAWTSVGRVFF. The CDR3 DNA reads as TGTGCCTGGACTTCCGTGGGGAGGGTGTTCTTC.

The chain uses TRBV7-9 and TRBJ1-3; tentatively, D is TRBD1 (5 bases). Germline V CDR1 and CDR2: SEHNR, FQNEAQ (reference sequence). The V end was cut by 1 base, the J end by 3 bases, with 7 bases between. This CDR3 contains 14 residues. The CDR3 sequence: CASSLEDSGNTIYF. For the CDR3, the DNA is TGTGCCAGCAGCTTAGAAGACAGTGGAAACACCATATATTTT.